The 25 T cell receptor beta chains below all came from one sample that was sequenced in a study of CD8 T cells in ankylosing spondylitis. TCRdb re-called the 5' RACE reads with MiXCR, one entry per CDR3 protein. Of under 130,000 distinct CDR3 sequences in the sample, under 30% were seen once. The specimen sequenced was synovial fluid, either unsorted or a sorted T cell fraction (not recorded which). Every receptor here comes from a male donor with ankylosing spondylitis.

This chain connects TRBV7-9 to TRBJ2-1; TRBD2 matches at 10 bases. The CDR3 is 14 amino acids. Germline CDR1 and CDR2: SEHNR and FQNEAQ (reference sequence). V was pared by 5 bases and J by 8 bases, with 6 bases of the junction left unmatched. CDR3 sequence (DNA): TGTGCCAGCAGCCAATCTAGCGGGAGTGATGAGCAGTTCTTC. This translates into CASSQSSGSDEQFF.

The chain has TRBV18 and TRBJ1-2; D is perhaps TRBD1 (5 bases). CDR1 is KGHSH, CDR2 LQKENI, per germline. V lost 2 bases and J 3 bases, leaving 10 bases between the germline ends. This CDR3 spans 14 amino acids. CDR3 sequence reads: CASSPGTAHYGYTF. CDR3 bases: TGTGCCAGCTCACCAGGGACGGCCCACTATGGCTACACCTTC.

The chain employs TRBV4-1 and TRBJ1-2; D is unresolved. The length of the CDR3 is 14 residues. V dropped 2 bases and J dropped 5 bases, with 12 bases sitting between them. Germline CDR1 and CDR2: MGHRA and YSYEKL. The CDR3 DNA reads TGCGCCAGCAGCCAAAAGGGCAGTTGGTATGGCTACACCTTC. This translates into CASSQKGSWYGYTF.

CDR3 DNA: TGTGCGTCGGGGATAGGGTTCTCCTACAATGAGCAGTTCTTC. Translation: CASGIGFSYNEQFF. V gene TRBV3-1 combines with J gene TRBJ2-1; D is perhaps TRBD2 (5 bases). This CDR3 region has 14 residues. The germline CDR1 and CDR2 sequences are LGHDT and YNNKEL (reference sequence).

This clonotype appeared a few times. The V and J genes are TRBV20-1 and TRBJ2-3; D unclear. The CDR3 is made up of 16 amino acids. V was shortened by 6 bases and J by 0 bases, with 19 bases between the two germline ends. CDR1 is DFQATT, CDR2 SNEGSKA, per germline (reference sequence). The CDR3 here is CSAAEHLRTSTDTQYF. Here the CDR3 DNA reads TGCAGTGCCGCAGAGCATCTGCGAACTAGCACAGATACGCAGTATTTT.

This clonotype was observed at least ten times. The chain carries TRBV10-3 and TRBJ2-3, with D possibly matching TRBD2 (6 bases). Germline assignment: CDR1 ENHRY and CDR2 SYGVKD. CDR3 size: 11 residues. The ends were cut back, 11 bases at V and 6 bases at J, with 12 bases in the middle. The CDR3 sequence is CASGLSDTQYF. The CDR3 region has the DNA TGTGCCTCCGGACTATCCGATACGCAGTATTTT.

There are a few counts of this clonotype. The V gene is TRBV29-1, the J gene TRBJ1-5; TRBD1 matches 8 bases. Trimming at V came to 6 bases and at J to 4 bases, leaving 8 bases not matched to a gene. Germline CDR1 SQVTM, CDR2 ANQGSEA. CDR3 length equals 14 residues. This CDR3 reads CSVVPTGVNQPQHF. The CDR3 region has the DNA TGCAGCGTAGTTCCGACAGGGGTAAATCAGCCCCAGCATTTT.

V and J are TRBV11-2 and TRBJ2-5; 16 bases line up with TRBD2. This CDR3 contains 17 residues. The J segment lost 5 bases and the V segment lost 4 bases, leaving 7 bases of the junction unmatched. The germline V gene has CDR1 SGHAT and CDR2 FQNNGV. This CDR3 is CASSSGTSGREGETQYF. CDR3 nucleotides: TGTGCCAGCAGCTCCGGGACTAGCGGGAGGGAGGGGGAGACCCAGTACTTC. Variable domain in full (rest from reference TRBV11-2 and TRBJ2-5): EAGVAQSPRYKIIEKRQSVAFWCNPISGHATLYWYQQILGQGPKLLIQFQNNGVVDDSQLPKDRFSAERLKGVDSTLKIQPAKLEDSAVYLCASSSGTSGREGETQYFGPGTRLLVL.

This clonotype was counted a few times. This chain connects TRBV27 to TRBJ2-3; 7 bases match TRBD1. CDR1 is MNHEY, CDR2 SMNVEV, per germline (reference sequence). The CDR3 runs to 15 residues. The junction had 6 bases not matched to a gene; V was cut back by 6 bases and J by 0 bases. The CDR3 DNA follows: TGTGCCAGCAGAAGACAGGGTATCAGCACAGATACGCAGTATTTT. Amino acid sequence: CASRRQGISTDTQYF.

The chain uses TRBV20-1 and TRBJ1-4; 11 positions match TRBD1. Germline V gives CDR1 DFQATT, CDR2 SNEGSKA (reference sequence). V lost 5 bases to trimming and J lost 7 bases; unmatched junction nucleotides: 6. The CDR3 is 14 amino acids. The CDR3 loop is CSARRTGGSEKLFF. CDR3 in DNA: TGCAGTGCTCGCAGGACAGGGGGCAGTGAAAAACTGTTTTTT.

This clonotype was seen a handful of times. The chain employs TRBV7-2 and TRBJ2-7, with 9 bases aligning to TRBD1. Germline CDR1 reads SGHTA; CDR2 reads FQGNSA. The junction had 6 bases not matched to a gene; V was cut back by 4 bases and J by 8 bases. The CDR3 length is 13 residues. CDR3 DNA: TGTGCCAGCAGCTACATAGGACAGGGGAAGCAGTACTTC. Translating it yields CASSYIGQGKQYF.

The rearrangement joins TRBV27 to TRBJ2-1, with TRBD2 matching 8 bases. Germline lookup yields CDR1 MNHEY and CDR2 SMNVEV (reference sequence). Trimming at V came to 3 bases and at J to 9 bases, leaving 10 bases not matched to a gene. The CDR3 is 15 amino acids. CDR3 sequence (DNA): TGTGCCAGCAGTTTTATCCAGCGGGGGACGCTTGAGCAGTTCTTC. Its protein is CASSFIQRGTLEQFF.

This clonotype has ten or more counts. The chain is built from TRBV5-1 and TRBJ2-2; 7 bases match TRBD1. The CDR3 extends over 14 amino acids. CDR1 is SGHRS, CDR2 YFSETQ, per germline. V lost 4 bases and J lost 2; bases outside the gene matches: 2. The CDR3 DNA sequence: TGCGCCAGCAGCCGGGACAGCAACACCGGGGAGCTGTTTTTT. Its protein is CASSRDSNTGELFF.

The chain is built from TRBV6-1 and TRBJ2-1; D may be TRBD2 (6 bases). The CDR3 is 14 residues long. CDR1 and CDR2 from the germline V gene are MNHNS and SASEGT. Trimming left V 1 base short and J 7 bases short, with 11 bases between. The CDR3 nucleotides read TGTGCCAGCAGTGAAGGGGACTTTCTAAATGAGCAGTTCTTC. It encodes CASSEGDFLNEQFF.

CDR3 sequence: CASSLGANYGYTF. The DNA of the CDR3 is TGTGCCAGCAGCTTGGGAGCTAACTATGGCTACACCTTC. The chain has TRBV7-9 and TRBJ1-2; no definite D call. CDR3 length: 13 residues. The germline CDR1 and CDR2 sequences are SEHNR and FQNEAQ (reference sequence). The V end was cut by 3 bases, the J end by 0 bases, with 5 bases between.

In this sample, this clonotype turned up a few times. The chain couples TRBV10-3 to TRBJ2-1; TRBD2 aligns across 13 bases. Germline values: CDR1 ENHRY, CDR2 SYGVKD. V lost 10 bases, J lost 9 bases, and 3 bases stayed unmatched. The CDR3 covers 12 residues. The CDR3 reads CATRLAGGEQFF. For the CDR3, the DNA is TGTGCCACTAGACTAGCGGGAGGTGAGCAGTTCTTC.

The sample holds a few counts of this clonotype. This chain links TRBV21-1 with TRBJ2-7. TRBV21-1 constitutes a pseudogene. This CDR3 has 12 residues. CDR3 nucleotide sequence: TGTGCCAGCAACAATGGGAACTACGAGCAGTACTTC. Its protein is CASNNGNYEQYF.

This chain links TRBV20-1 with TRBJ2-5; the D gene is possibly TRBD2 (5 bases). CDR1 is DFQATT, CDR2 SNEGSKA, per germline (reference sequence). This CDR3 is 14 amino acids long. V lost 6 bases and J 5 bases, leaving 19 bases between the germline ends. The CDR3 here is CSAPRPVSGETQYF. The CDR3 nucleotides are TGCAGTGCCCCTCGACCAGTATCGGGGGAGACCCAGTACTTC.

The V and J genes are TRBV12-3 or TRBV12-4 and TRBJ2-1; 8 bases agree with TRBD2. The length of the CDR3 is 18 residues. J gave up 6 bases and V 7 bases, and 20 bases lay outside the gene matches. The CDR3 sequence is CASNAGSLLSGRVNEQFF. CDR3 DNA: TGTGCCAGCAACGCTGGGTCGCTCCTAAGCGGGAGAGTCAATGAGCAGTTCTTC.

This clonotype was counted ten times or more. The chain recombines TRBV20-1 with TRBJ2-7; D may match TRBD1 or TRBD2 (5 bases each). Trimming left V 0 bases short and J 4 bases short, with 13 bases between. The CDR3 has 14 amino acids. Germline V gene lookup returns CDR1 DFQATT and CDR2 SNEGSKA (reference sequence). CDR3 DNA sequence: TGCAGTGCTAGAGATTCGGCCGGGACGTACGAGCAGTACGTC. Its protein product is CSARDSAGTYEQYV.

In its sample, this clonotype was seen many times. The chain recombines TRBV3-1 with TRBJ2-5; D might be TRBD2 (6 bases). CDR3 length: 15 residues. V was cut by 0 bases and J by 2 bases, with 10 bases left in between. Germline lookup yields CDR1 LGHDT and CDR2 YNNKEL (reference sequence). This CDR3 reads CASSQERGTQETQYF. The CDR3 coding sequence is TGTGCCAGCAGCCAAGAGCGCGGGACTCAAGAGACCCAGTACTTC.

V is TRBV4-1 and J is TRBJ2-4, with unresolved D. V lost 2 bases to trimming and J lost 2 bases, with 1 base between them. The germline CDR1 and CDR2 sequences are MGHRA and YSYEKL. The length of the CDR3 is 12 residues. As DNA, the CDR3 is TGCGCCAGCAGCCAAACCAAAAACATTCAGTACTTC. Translated: CASSQTKNIQYF.

This clonotype is judged medium-sized. The rearrangement joins TRBV18 to TRBJ2-5, with D perhaps given as TRBD1 or TRBD2 (5 bases each). The CDR3 has 17 amino acids. Looked up from germline, CDR1 is KGHSH and CDR2 is LQKENI. The V gene lost 1 base and the J gene lost 5 bases, with 20 bases spanning the gap. DNA of the CDR3: TGTGCCAGCTCACCACTCTCGCCCGGGACCGCCAAGGAGACCCAGTACTTC. It is translated as CASSPLSPGTAKETQYF.

In its sample, this clonotype was seen a few times. CDR3 sequence (DNA): TGCGCCAGCAGCTTGGCAGGACCGGGGAACACTGAAGCTTTCTTT. Translating it yields CASSLAGPGNTEAFF. The chain employs TRBV5-1 and TRBJ1-1; no definite D call. Trimming took off 0 bases at V and 1 base at J, with 10 bases between the two ends. From germline, CDR1 is SGHRS and CDR2 YFSETQ. CDR3 length: 15 amino acids. Variable domain in full (rest from reference TRBV5-1 and TRBJ1-1): KAGVTQTPRYLIKTRGQQVTLSCSPISGHRSVSWYQQTPGQGLQFLFEYFSETQRNKGNFPGRFSGRQFSNSRSEMNVSTLELGDSALYLCASSLAGPGNTEAFFGQGTRLTVV.

This clonotype was counted many times. The chain employs TRBV3-1 and TRBJ1-3, with D unresolved. Between the trimmed V and J ends, which lost 0 bases and 2 bases, there was a span of 8 bases. The germline CDR1 and CDR2 sequences are LGHDT and YNNKEL (reference sequence). This CDR3 has 15 amino acids. CDR3 sequence reads: CASSQDSSAGNTIYF. The CDR3 DNA reads as TGTGCCAGCAGCCAAGATTCCTCTGCTGGAAACACCATATATTTT.